These T cell receptor beta chains were read from a single sample in a study of T cells in Graves' hyperthyroidism and ophthalmopathy. TCRdb independently ran MiXCR on the multiplex PCR reads; one entry per CDR3 protein. The table includes a few hundred thousand distinct CDR3 sequences, approximately 22% detected once. The material sequenced was blood. The origin of the receptors is a woman aged 65 to 85 with Graves' ophthalmopathy. Both conserved end residues are part of each CDR3. The D gene is left open where the match is weak. Rows may omit the clone size; those that give it use once, few, many or a size class.

J	V	D	size	DNA	CDR3
TRBJ2-1	TRBV12-3/TRBV12-4	TRBD2	few	TGTGCCAGCGTAGACGGGACTAGCGGGACAAATGAGCAGTTCTTC	CASVDGTSGTNEQFF
TRBJ2-3	TRBV19	-	-	TGTGCCAGTAGTCTGCGGGACTCATACACAGATACGCAGTATTTT	CASSLRDSYTDTQYF
TRBJ1-1	TRBV7-2	-	-	TGTGCCAGCAGCTTGATGTCCCTAGGGGTGCTCGAAGCTTTCTTT	CASSLMSLGVLEAFF
TRBJ2-7	TRBV29-1	TRBD2	few	TGCAGCGTTGATATGAGACTAGCGGGAGACCCAACTAGCGAGCAGTACTTC	CSVDMRLAGDPTSEQYF
TRBJ2-3	TRBV20-1	-	-	TGCAGTCCCAAGAAGGGACCCAGCACAGATACGCAGTATTTT	CSPKKGPSTDTQYF
TRBJ2-3	TRBV29-1	TRBD2	-	TGCAGCGTTGAGGGAGGGGCGCTTTGGGGAACCACAGATACGCAGTATTTT	CSVEGGALWGTTDTQYF
TRBJ1-1	TRBV5-1	-	few	TGCGCCAGCAGCGTGGGTACTCGGACTCACACTGAAGCTTTCTTT	CASSVGTRTHTEAFF
TRBJ1-6	TRBV6-1	TRBD1	many	TGTGCCAGCAGTGCGGGGACAGGCCTTCGTCACTTT	CASSAGTGLRHF
TRBJ2-7	TRBV2	-	many	TGTGCCAGCAGTGGACAGGTACCCTACGAGCAGTACTTC	CASSGQVPYEQYF
TRBJ1-1	TRBV20-1	-	many	TGCAGTGCTTGGCGGATCATGAACACTGAAGCTTTCTTT	CSAWRIMNTEAFF
TRBJ2-5	TRBV5-1	TRBD1	many	TGCGCCAGCAGCTTCGGGACAGGACAAGAGACCCAGTACTTC	CASSFGTGQETQYF
TRBJ1-5	TRBV28	-	many	TGTGCCAGCACCAAGGGGTTTAATAGCAATCAGCCCCAGCATTTT	CASTKGFNSNQPQHF
TRBJ2-1	TRBV20-1	TRBD1	-	TGCAGTGCTAGAGATCTCGGACAGGGGCACAATGAGCAGTTCTTC	CSARDLGQGHNEQFF
TRBJ1-2	TRBV20-1	TRBD1	many	TGCAGTGCTATTCAGCCGGGACAGGACACCTTC	CSAIQPGQDTF
TRBJ2-1	TRBV10-3	TRBD2	-	TGTGCCATCAGGGAAGCGGGAGCGTATAATGAGCAGTTCTTC	CAIREAGAYNEQFF
TRBJ1-2	TRBV3-1	-	-	TGTGCCAGCAGCCCAGGGTCGTACGGCTACACCTTC	CASSPGSYGYTF
TRBJ2-7	TRBV12-3/TRBV12-4	-	-	TGTGCCAGCAGTTGGGGTTGGGGGAACGAGCAGTACTTC	CASSWGWGNEQYF
TRBJ2-7	TRBV7-9	-	-	TGTGCCAGCGCACGAGGGGCTTTTGCCTACGAGCAGTACTTC	CASARGAFAYEQYF
TRBJ2-1	TRBV29-1	TRBD2	few	TGCAGCGTCCAGCGGGAGCTTTCCTACAATGAGCAGTTCTTC	CSVQRELSYNEQFF
TRBJ2-6	TRBV2	-	few	TGTGCCAGCAGTATCTCGAGTTCTGGGGCCAGCGTCCTGACTTTC	CASSISSSGASVLTF
TRBJ1-5	TRBV6-1	TRBD1	-	TGTGCCAGCAGTGCCCTGCAGGGGGTTCGCAATCAGCCCCAGCATTTT	CASSALQGVRNQPQHF
TRBJ2-3	TRBV10-3	-	-	TGTGCCATCAGTGACCAACTAGAAAGCTACCCTACGCAGTATTTT	CAISDQLESYPTQYF
TRBJ2-5	TRBV20-1	TRBD2	-	TGCAGTGCAGTCGAGACTAGCGGGATAGAGACCCAGTACTTC	CSAVETSGIETQYF
TRBJ2-2	TRBV12-3/TRBV12-4	-	many	TGTGCCAGCAGTTCGACTAGTCTGAACACCGGGGAGCTGTTTTTT	CASSSTSLNTGELFF
TRBJ2-7	TRBV27	TRBD1	-	TGTGCCAGCGCCGGACAGGGGTACCACGAGCAGTACTTC	CASAGQGYHEQYF
TRBJ2-1	TRBV7-9	-	many	TGTGCCAGCAGCTTTCAGGCAGGGTATGGGAATGAGCAGTTCTTC	CASSFQAGYGNEQFF
TRBJ1-1	TRBV20-1	-	-	TGCAGTGCTACGGGACAAAGAAAGAACACTGAAGCTTTCTTT	CSATGQRKNTEAFF
TRBJ1-5	TRBV6-1	-	-	TGTGCCAGCGGACTAAACCCTAGCAATCAGCCCCAGCATTTT	CASGLNPSNQPQHF